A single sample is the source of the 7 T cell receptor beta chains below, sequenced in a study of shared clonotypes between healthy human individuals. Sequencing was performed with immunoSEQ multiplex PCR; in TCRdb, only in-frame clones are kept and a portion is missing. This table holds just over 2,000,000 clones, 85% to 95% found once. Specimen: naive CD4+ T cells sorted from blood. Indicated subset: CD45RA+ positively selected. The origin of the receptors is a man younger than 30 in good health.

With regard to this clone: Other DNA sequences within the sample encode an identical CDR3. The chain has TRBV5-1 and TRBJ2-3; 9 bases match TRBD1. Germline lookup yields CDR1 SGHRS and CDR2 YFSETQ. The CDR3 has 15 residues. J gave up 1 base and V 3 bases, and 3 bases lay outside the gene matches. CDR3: CASSSGQGGTDTQYF. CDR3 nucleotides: TGCGCCAGCAGCTCGGGACAGGGAGGCACAGATACGCAGTATTTT.

In DNA form, the CDR3 reads TGTGCCAGCAGCTTGGTACTAGCGGGGCAAGAGACCCAGTACTTC. Its protein is CASSLVLAGQETQYF. The J gene is TRBJ2-5, the V gene TRBV5-6, with TRBD2 matching over 10 bases. The CDR3 covers 15 residues. With V trimmed by 0 bases and J by 2 bases, 1 base remained unmatched. The germline CDR1 and CDR2 sequences are SGHDT and YYEEEE.

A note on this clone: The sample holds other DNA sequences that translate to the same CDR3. DNA for the CDR3: TGTGCCAGTAGACAAGGGAATTCACCCCTCCACTTT. Translation: CASRQGNSPLHF. The chain has TRBV19 and TRBJ1-6; D uncertain. CDR1 is LNHDA and CDR2 is SQIVND in the germline V gene (reference sequence). V lost 6 bases and J lost 7, with 7 bases in between. This CDR3 is 12 amino acids long.

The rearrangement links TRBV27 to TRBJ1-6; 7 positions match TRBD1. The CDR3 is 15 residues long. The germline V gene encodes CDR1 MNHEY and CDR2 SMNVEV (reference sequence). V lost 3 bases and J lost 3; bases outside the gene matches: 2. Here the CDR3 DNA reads TGTGCCAGCAGTTTCCAGGGGGGCTATAATTCACCCCTCCACTTT. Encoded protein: CASSFQGGYNSPLHF.

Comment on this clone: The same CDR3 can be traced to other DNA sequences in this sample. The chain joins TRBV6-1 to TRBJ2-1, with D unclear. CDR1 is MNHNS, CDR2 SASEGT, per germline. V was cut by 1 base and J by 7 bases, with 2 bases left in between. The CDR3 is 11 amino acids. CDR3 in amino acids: CASSEVNEQFF. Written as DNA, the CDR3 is TGTGCCAGCAGTGAAGTAAATGAGCAGTTCTTC.

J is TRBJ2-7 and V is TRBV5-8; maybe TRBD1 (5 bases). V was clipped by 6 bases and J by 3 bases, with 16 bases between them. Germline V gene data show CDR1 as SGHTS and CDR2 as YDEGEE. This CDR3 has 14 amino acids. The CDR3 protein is CASTRTRVGYEQYF. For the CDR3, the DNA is TGTGCCAGCACCCGCACCAGGGTCGGCTACGAGCAGTACTTC.

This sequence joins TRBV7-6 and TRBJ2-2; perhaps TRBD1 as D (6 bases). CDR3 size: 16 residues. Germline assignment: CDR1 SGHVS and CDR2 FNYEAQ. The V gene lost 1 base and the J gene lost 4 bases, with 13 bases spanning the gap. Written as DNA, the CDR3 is TGTGCCAGCAGCTTAGGAGGCCAGGGGATCACCGGGGAGCTGTTTTTT. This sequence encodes CASSLGGQGITGELFF.